One sample yielded the 32 T cell receptor beta chains listed below, sequenced in a study of cytomegalovirus exposure and HLA in healthy donors. Vbeta (60) and Jbeta (13) primers were used in the PCR. This table comes from immunoSEQ multiplex PCR, and its TCRdb copy is limited to in-frame clones, with some not included. The data contain about 160,000 clones, 81% of them singletons. Sequencing was performed on PBMCs. The receptor source for this set is a man between 45 and 60 years old in good health and CMV-seropositive.

This clone was counted only a few times. The chain has TRBV19 and TRBJ2-1, with D hard to call. The CDR3 runs to 10 residues. Looked up from germline, CDR1 is LNHDA and CDR2 is SQIVND (reference sequence). Trimming took off 10 bases at V and 6 bases at J, with 7 bases between the two ends. The CDR3 here is CATQSNEQFF. The CDR3 bases are TGTGCCACCCAGTCCAATGAGCAGTTCTTC. Variable domain in full (rest from reference TRBV19 and TRBJ2-1): DGGITQSPKYLFRKEGQNVTLSCEQNLNHDAMYWYRQDPGQGLRLIYYSQIVNDFQKGDIAEGYSVSREKKESFPLTVTSAQKNPTAFYLCATQSNEQFFGPGTRLTVL.

The chain has TRBV28 and TRBJ1-1; no firm D call. The germline gives CDR1 MDHEN, CDR2 SYDVKM. V lost 3 bases and J 8 bases, leaving 7 bases between the germline ends. The CDR3 is made up of 11 amino acids. CDR3 DNA: TGTGCCAGCAGTTTGAGATGGGAAGCTTTCTTT. It encodes CASSLRWEAFF.

The V gene is TRBV18, the J gene TRBJ1-1, with 7 bases lining up with TRBD1. Germline lookup yields CDR1 KGHSH and CDR2 LQKENI. This CDR3 spans 14 amino acids. Trimming at V came to 5 bases and at J to 1 base, leaving 4 bases not matched to a gene. The CDR3, as DNA: TGTGCCAGCTCATCCCGACAGGGGAACACTGAAGCTTTCTTT. It specifies CASSSRQGNTEAFF.

The V gene is TRBV28, the J gene TRBJ2-7, with D tentatively TRBD1 (6 bases). There are 16 residues in the CDR3. Germline V gives CDR1 MDHEN, CDR2 SYDVKM. Trimming removed 8 bases at V and 6 bases at J, with 26 bases between. This CDR3 is CASVGDRYPNKGEQYF. The CDR3 region has the DNA TGTGCCAGCGTCGGCGACAGGTACCCAAATAAGGGCGAGCAGTACTTC.

The chain joins TRBV2 to TRBJ1-4; 9 bases align to TRBD1. The J segment lost 4 bases and the V segment lost 11 bases, leaving 11 bases of the junction unmatched. The germline V gene encodes CDR1 SNHLY and CDR2 FYNNEI. The CDR3 is 15 amino acids. CDR3 sequence reads: CASRPSGQGNEKLFF. The CDR3 nucleotides read TGTGCCTCTCGGCCTTCGGGACAGGGTAATGAAAAACTGTTTTTT.

CDR3 nucleotide sequence: TGTGCCAGCAGCGTAGCCGGGACAGGGGACGGCTACACCTTC. Residues: CASSVAGTGDGYTF. V is TRBV9 and J is TRBJ1-2; 10 positions match TRBD1. V trimming: 0 bases; J trimming: 8 bases; junction bases outside the gene matches: 4. CDR1 and CDR2 (germline): SGDLS, YYNGEE. The CDR3 totals 14 residues. The whole variable domain, filled in from reference TRBV9 and TRBJ1-2, reads DSGVTQTPKHLITATGQRVTLRCSPRSGDLSVYWYQQSLDQGLQFLIQYYNGEERAKGNILERFSAQQFPDLHSELNLSSLELGDSALYFCASSVAGTGDGYTFGSGTRLTVV.

The chain uses TRBV5-1 and TRBJ2-4, with 9 bases identical to TRBD1. This CDR3 has 20 amino acids. Germline V lookup: CDR1 SGHRS, CDR2 YFSETQ. The V segment lost 4 bases and the J segment 0 bases; nucleotides outside the gene matches: 17. The DNA for the CDR3 is TGCGCCAGCAGCCAACCACCCGGGACAGGGAGGGATTTAGCCAAAAACATTCAGTACTTC. Encoded protein: CASSQPPGTGRDLAKNIQYF.

V usage is TRBV5-4 and J usage is TRBJ2-2; 7 bases agree with TRBD1. CDR1 is SGHNT and CDR2 is YYREEE in the germline V gene (reference sequence). J was trimmed by 5 bases and V by 3 bases; bases with no gene match: 1. This CDR3 is built from 13 residues. DNA for the CDR3: TGTGCCAGCAGCTCACAGGGGACCGGGGAGCTGTTTTTT. It encodes CASSSQGTGELFF.

The V and J genes are TRBV28 and TRBJ1-2, with TRBD1 as a possible D gene (6 bases). The CDR3 contains 14 residues. Germline assignment: CDR1 MDHEN and CDR2 SYDVKM. Trimming removed 8 bases at V and 2 bases at J, with 15 bases between. The CDR3 nucleotides are TGTGCCAGCGGGCAGGGACAAAGAAACTATGGCTACACCTTC. The encoded protein is CASGQGQRNYGYTF.

The genes are TRBV5-1 and TRBJ1-1; D gene unclear. Looked up from germline, CDR1 is SGHRS and CDR2 is YFSETQ. The V end lost 0 bases, the J end lost 3 bases, and 6 bases lay between the germline ends. This CDR3 has 13 amino acids. In DNA form, the CDR3 reads TGCGCCAGCAGCTTGGCCGGGGACACTGAAGCTTTCTTT. It yields the protein CASSLAGDTEAFF.

The gene calls are TRBV5-4 and TRBJ2-1, with D possibly being TRBD2 (6 bases). CDR1 is SGHNT, CDR2 YYREEE, per germline (reference sequence). The V gene lost 3 bases and the J gene lost 7 bases, with 14 bases spanning the gap. The CDR3 contains 14 residues. This CDR3 is CASSSPTGVNEQFF. DNA of the CDR3: TGTGCCAGCAGCTCCCCGACGGGGGTGAATGAGCAGTTCTTC.

This clone was detected only a few times. The V gene is TRBV19, the J gene TRBJ1-5, with D unclear. CDR1 is LNHDA, CDR2 SQIVND, per germline (reference sequence). The CDR3 length is 17 residues. The V end was cut by 5 bases, the J end by 5 bases, with 22 bases between. As DNA, the CDR3 is TGTGCCAGTAGTCACTTCCCGGCGGCGGGAAAATATCAGCCCCAGCATTTT. Its protein product is CASSHFPAAGKYQPQHF.

The chain is built from TRBV5-1 and TRBJ1-4; tentatively, D is TRBD1 (6 bases). Germline values: CDR1 SGHRS, CDR2 YFSETQ. This CDR3 has 16 residues. Deletions cut 1 base from V and 3 bases from J, with 13 bases between. This CDR3 is CASSLQSQGPNEKLFF. For the CDR3, the DNA is TGCGCCAGCAGCTTGCAGTCACAGGGACCTAATGAAAAACTGTTTTTT.

This clone has more than one count but fewer than ten. CDR3 protein: CASRSGVSETQYF. The CDR3 nucleotides read TGTGCCAGCAGATCGGGAGTATCGGAGACCCAGTACTTC. V usage is TRBV6-5 and J usage is TRBJ2-5, with D perhaps matching TRBD2 (6 bases). V gave up 6 bases and J gave up 5 bases, with 13 bases separating them. CDR1 is MNHEY and CDR2 is SVGAGI in the germline V gene. CDR3 length equals 13 residues.

This clone appeared once. This sequence joins TRBV7-9 and TRBJ1-6, with D maybe TRBD1 (5 bases). The CDR3 spans 16 residues. Germline V CDR1 and CDR2: SEHNR, FQNEAQ (reference sequence). Trimming pared 5 bases from V and 6 bases from J, leaving 17 bases between. The CDR3 is CASSPGGILFNSPLHF. As DNA, the CDR3 is TGTGCCAGCAGCCCCGGGGGGATTCTGTTTAATTCACCCCTCCACTTT.

The chain joins TRBV5-4 to TRBJ2-5; 11 nucleotides align to TRBD2. Germline V CDR1 and CDR2: SGHNT, YYREEE (reference sequence). V lost 0 bases, J lost 11 bases, and 12 bases stayed unmatched. This CDR3 is 16 amino acids long. This chain's CDR3 is CASSLGGTSGPWGQYF. CDR3 coding DNA: TGTGCCAGCAGCTTGGGGGGGACTAGCGGTCCCTGGGGTCAGTACTTC.

The rearrangement joins TRBV7-6 to TRBJ1-2; maybe TRBD1 (6 bases). This CDR3 is built from 11 residues. Trimming pared 5 bases from V and 8 bases from J, leaving 9 bases between. The germline V gene has CDR1 SGHVS and CDR2 FNYEAQ. The CDR3 DNA is TGTGCCAGCAGCCCCACAGGGGGCTACACCTTC. It specifies CASSPTGGYTF.

V usage is TRBV30 and J usage is TRBJ2-7, with 8 bases fitting TRBD1. The CDR3 consists of 14 residues. The V and J ends lost 5 bases and 3 bases, in that order; junction bases with no gene match: 9. From germline, CDR1 is GTSNPN and CDR2 SVGIG (reference sequence). The CDR3 nucleotides read TGTGCCTGGGGTTCCGGGACAGGAGTCTACGAGCAGTACTTC. This sequence encodes CAWGSGTGVYEQYF.

This clone was seen more than once but under ten times. The CDR3 loop reads CASSPERVKNQPQHF. The CDR3 DNA reads as TGTGCCAGCAGCCCCGAGAGGGTAAAGAATCAGCCCCAGCATTTT. The genes are TRBV21-1 and TRBJ1-5. TRBV21-1 counts as a pseudogene. This CDR3 has 15 amino acids.

The V gene is TRBV28, the J gene TRBJ1-2; the match to TRBD1 covers 12 bases. The CDR3 loop spans 15 amino acids. V was clipped by 6 bases and J by 7 bases; unmatched bases: 9. Germline CDR1 is MDHEN and CDR2 is SYDVKM. CDR3 loop: CASRGLGQGASGYTF. CDR3 nucleotides: TGTGCCAGCAGGGGACTGGGACAGGGGGCGTCTGGCTACACCTTC.

The chain combines TRBV30 with TRBJ1-1, with a weak D call TRBD1 (5 bases). The CDR3 runs 13 residues. Germline CDR1 reads GTSNPN; CDR2 reads SVGIG (reference sequence). Trimming left V 4 bases short and J 9 bases short, with 18 bases between. CDR3 sequence (DNA): TGTGCCTGGACCGGGACTGGATTGGGGCAAGCTTTCTTT. This codes for CAWTGTGLGQAFF. Looking up the rest from reference TRBV30 and TRBJ1-1 gives the full variable domain: SQTIHQWPATLVQPVGSPLSLECTVEGTSNPNLYWYRQAAGRGLQLLFYSVGIGQISSEVPQNLSASRPQDRQFILSSKKLLLSDSGFYLCAWTGTGLGQAFFGQGTRLTVV.

This sequence joins TRBV5-4 and TRBJ2-3; 7 bases are shared with TRBD2. Trimming removed 4 bases from V and 6 bases from J; junction bases left unmatched: 8. The CDR3 covers 14 residues. The V gene's germline CDR1 is SGHNT and CDR2 YYREEE (reference sequence). This chain's CDR3 is CASSDTLAADTQYF. The CDR3 region has the DNA TGTGCCAGCAGCGACACTCTAGCGGCCGATACGCAGTATTTT.

In its sample, this clone was seen a few times. The chain carries TRBV28 and TRBJ1-4; 7 nucleotides agree with TRBD1. Unmatched junction bases numbered 4, after V lost 5 bases and J lost 4 bases. This CDR3 is built from 14 residues. Germline-derived CDR1 and CDR2 are MDHEN and SYDVKM. CDR3 residues: CASSLTGYNEKLFF. For the CDR3, the DNA is TGTGCCAGCAGTCTGACAGGGTATAATGAAAAACTGTTTTTT.

V gene TRBV10-3 combines with J gene TRBJ1-5; D ambiguous. The germline V gene encodes CDR1 ENHRY and CDR2 SYGVKD. Trimming left V 4 bases short and J 1 base short, with 2 bases between. The CDR3 sequence is 12 residues long. CDR3 coding DNA: TGTGCCATCAGTGCGAGCAATCAGCCCCAGCATTTT. Protein: CAISASNQPQHF.

Of note for this clone: The same CDR3 arises from other DNA sequences in this sample as well. The genes are TRBV5-1 and TRBJ2-7; TRBD2 matches 11 bases. The CDR3 length is 15 residues. Germline-derived CDR1 and CDR2 are SGHRS and YFSETQ. J was trimmed by 1 base and V by 0 bases; bases with no gene match: 0. This chain's CDR3 is CASSLGLAGSYEQYF. The CDR3 DNA is TGCGCCAGCAGCTTGGGACTAGCGGGGTCCTACGAGCAGTACTTC.

The CDR3 loop reads CASSPPVGQHTEAFF. DNA for the CDR3: TGTGCCAGCTCACCACCGGTTGGACAACACACTGAAGCTTTCTTT. The chain couples TRBV18 to TRBJ1-1, with D maybe TRBD1 (5 bases). Germline assignment: CDR1 KGHSH and CDR2 LQKENI. This CDR3 is 15 amino acids long. Trimming stripped 0 bases from V and 3 bases from J, with 11 bases between.

This chain uses TRBV19 with TRBJ1-4; TRBD1 might be the D (6 bases). Trimming removed 6 bases from V and 4 bases from J, with 9 bases in between. Germline assignment: CDR1 LNHDA and CDR2 SQIVND (reference sequence). This CDR3 is 13 amino acids long. The CDR3 sequence: CASSGRGNEKLFF. The CDR3 nucleotides are TGTGCCAGTAGCGGCAGGGGTAATGAAAAACTGTTTTTT.

This sequence joins TRBV5-4 and TRBJ2-5, with TRBD2 matching 7 bases. This CDR3 contains 14 residues. Germline values: CDR1 SGHNT, CDR2 YYREEE (reference sequence). Trimming cost V 3 bases and J 3 bases; bases outside gene matches: 5. This chain's CDR3 is CASSSGLPEETQYF. DNA for the CDR3: TGTGCCAGCAGCTCGGGACTACCGGAAGAGACCCAGTACTTC.

The genes are TRBV30 and TRBJ1-5, with D possibly being TRBD1 (6 bases). Looked up from germline, CDR1 is GTSNPN and CDR2 is SVGIG (reference sequence). V was cut by 0 bases and J by 7 bases, with 10 bases left in between. This CDR3 has 13 amino acids. CDR3 protein: CAWSVQGEQPQHF. CDR3 coding DNA: TGTGCCTGGAGTGTACAGGGCGAGCAGCCCCAGCATTTT.

This clone has just one count. The chain recombines TRBV6-1 with TRBJ1-4; D gene unclear. V shed 3 bases and J shed 6 bases, with 8 bases lying between them. Germline V gives CDR1 MNHNS, CDR2 SASEGT. The CDR3 is made up of 13 amino acids. The CDR3 region has the DNA TGTGCCAGCAGTGAGAACTTATATGAAAAACTGTTTTTT. As protein: CASSENLYEKLFF.

This clone was seen just once. The J gene is TRBJ1-5, the V gene TRBV5-1; 8 nucleotides agree with TRBD1. CDR3 size: 13 residues. Per germline, CDR1 SGHRS and CDR2 YFSETQ. V lost 7 bases and J lost 5; bases outside the gene matches: 5. The DNA for the CDR3 is TGCGCCAGCGCCCCGGACAGGGATCAGCCCCAGCATTTT. It codes for CASAPDRDQPQHF.

CDR3 in DNA: TGTGCCAGCAGCTCCGGGACTAGCGGATGGGGAGAGACCCAGTACTTC. It is translated as CASSSGTSGWGETQYF. The chain uses TRBV11-2 and TRBJ2-5, with 11 bases lining up with TRBD2. Germline V gene data show CDR1 as SGHAT and CDR2 as FQNNGV. The J segment lost 4 bases and the V segment lost 4 bases, leaving 8 bases of the junction unmatched. The CDR3 loop spans 16 amino acids.